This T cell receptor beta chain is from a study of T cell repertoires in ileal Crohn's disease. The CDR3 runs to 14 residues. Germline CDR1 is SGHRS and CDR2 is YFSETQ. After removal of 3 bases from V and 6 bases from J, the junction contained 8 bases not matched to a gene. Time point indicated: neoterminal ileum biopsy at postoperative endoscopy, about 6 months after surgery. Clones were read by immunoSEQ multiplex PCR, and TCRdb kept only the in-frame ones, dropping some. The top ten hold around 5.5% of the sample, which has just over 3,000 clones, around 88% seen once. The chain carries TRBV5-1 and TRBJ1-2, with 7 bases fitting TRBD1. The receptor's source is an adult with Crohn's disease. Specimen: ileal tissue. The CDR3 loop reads CASSYTGDSDGYTF. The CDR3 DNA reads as TGCGCCAGCAGCTATACAGGGGATTCGGATGGCTACACCTTC.